The 22 T cell receptor beta chains listed next were all sequenced from one sample in a study of regulatory T cells in long-lasting Graves disease. Sequencing libraries for TCR beta were prepared with iRepertoire HTBI primers and Arm-PCR of CDR3 regions. TCRdb re-analysed the multiplex PCR reads in MiXCR, keeping a single row per CDR3 protein. This sample yields roughly 430,000 distinct CDR3 sequences, of which 20% to 25% are seen a single time; around 15% belongs to the top ten. The sample's time point: persistent/refractory GD, antithyroid drugs over 5 years with positive TRAb. Extracted PBMC RNA gave rise to the TCR library. Here the sequenced sample was peripheral blood mononuclear cells (PBMCs), taken when the disease was refractory, from a patient treated with antithyroid drugs. Every receptor here comes from a female donor with Graves disease.

This clonotype appeared a few times. This chain joins TRBV20-1 and TRBJ2-7; TRBD1 is a possible D gene (6 bases). CDR3 size: 13 residues. Deletions cut 4 bases from V and 4 bases from J, with 14 bases between. CDR1 is DFQATT, CDR2 SNEGSKA, per germline (reference sequence). The CDR3 loop reads CSATGELVYEQYF. The CDR3 DNA follows: TGCAGTGCTACAGGGGAGTTGGTTTACGAGCAGTACTTC.

There are many counts of this clonotype. The chain uses TRBV28 and TRBJ2-7, with 9 bases that match TRBD1. The CDR3 length is 14 residues. CDR1 is MDHEN, CDR2 SYDVKM, per germline. Unmatched junction bases numbered 11, after V lost 11 bases and J lost 3 bases. The CDR3 region is CAAGRGQGVYEQYF. The DNA for the CDR3 is TGTGCCGCCGGAAGGGGACAGGGTGTCTACGAGCAGTACTTC.

The chain couples TRBV6-1 to TRBJ2-7; 9 nucleotides align to TRBD1. The CDR3 contains 14 residues. Trimming at V came to 4 bases and at J to 6 bases, leaving 7 bases not matched to a gene. Germline V gene lookup returns CDR1 MNHNS and CDR2 SASEGT. CDR3 in amino acids: CASSGWTGEGEQYF. In DNA, the CDR3 is TGTGCCAGCAGTGGGTGGACAGGGGAAGGCGAGCAGTACTTC.

The chain couples TRBV29-1 to TRBJ2-5; D is unresolved. CDR3 length equals 12 residues. Germline CDR1 reads SQVTM; CDR2 reads ANQGSEA. Trimming took 4 bases from V and 2 from J, leaving 8 bases between them. CDR3 protein: CSVAQAQETQYF. The CDR3 DNA reads as TGCAGCGTTGCCCAGGCACAAGAGACCCAGTACTTC.

This clonotype showed up many times. The chain joins TRBV20-1 to TRBJ2-7; 8 positions agree with TRBD1. Germline assignment: CDR1 DFQATT and CDR2 SNEGSKA (reference sequence). This CDR3 region has 14 residues. After removal of 1 base from V and 5 bases from J, the junction contained 7 bases not matched to a gene. The CDR3 DNA reads as TGCAGTGCTAGAGCCCGGACAGGGTTGGACGAGCAGTACTTC. Amino acid sequence: CSARARTGLDEQYF.

This clonotype has a count of ten or more. The chain combines TRBV2 with TRBJ1-2; D is unresolved. This CDR3 comprises 15 residues. Per germline, CDR1 SNHLY and CDR2 FYNNEI. The V and J ends lost 2 bases and 6 bases respectively, with 16 bases between them. The CDR3 spells CASSERSDAFHGYTF. The CDR3 nucleotides read TGTGCCAGCAGTGAAAGGTCGGACGCATTCCATGGCTACACCTTC.

This clonotype has just a few counts. J is TRBJ2-5 and V is TRBV7-7; 8 bases align to TRBD2. CDR3 length: 14 amino acids. Germline loops: CDR1 SSHAT, CDR2 FNYEAQ (reference sequence). In nucleotides, the CDR3 is TGTGCTTCAACTAGCGGCACCGGTGGAGAGACCCAGTACTTC. Translation: CASTSGTGGETQYF.

The chain carries TRBV15 and TRBJ2-7; D gene ambiguous. The CDR3 totals 14 residues. V was cut by 0 bases and J by 5 bases, with 11 bases left in between. CDR1 is LNHNV and CDR2 is YYDKDF in the germline V gene (reference sequence). This CDR3 reads CATSRDAAADEQYF. DNA for the CDR3: TGTGCCACCAGCAGAGACGCCGCGGCGGACGAGCAGTACTTC.

Many counts were recorded for this clonotype. V usage is TRBV19 and J usage is TRBJ2-7; D call uncertain. The CDR3 sequence is 14 residues long. V was pared by 0 bases and J by 2 bases, with 8 bases between. Germline values: CDR1 LNHDA, CDR2 SQIVND (reference sequence). The DNA of the CDR3 is TGTGCCAGTAGTATAGAGGACGGGCCCTACGAGCAGTACTTC. Amino acids: CASSIEDGPYEQYF. Supplemented by reference TRBV19 and TRBJ2-7, the full variable domain reads DGGITQSPKYLFRKEGQNVTLSCEQNLNHDAMYWYRQDPGQGLRLIYYSQIVNDFQKGDIAEGYSVSREKKESFPLTVTSAQKNPTAFYLCASSIEDGPYEQYFGPGTRLTVT.

In this sample, this clonotype turned up a few times. The V and J genes are TRBV20-1 and TRBJ2-2; a possible D gene is TRBD1 (7 bases). Germline V CDR1 and CDR2: DFQATT, SNEGSKA (reference sequence). CDR3 length: 15 amino acids. Trimming took 6 bases from V and 4 from J, leaving 18 bases between them. The DNA of the CDR3 is TGCAGTGCAGCCCAGGGGGGAGTCGGCACCGGGGAGCTGTTTTTT. Its protein product is CSAAQGGVGTGELFF.

This clonotype was counted at least ten times. The rearrangement links TRBV7-8 to TRBJ2-5; a possible D gene is TRBD2 (6 bases). V was pared by 4 bases and J by 0 bases, with 12 bases between. Per germline, CDR1 SGHVS and CDR2 FQNEAQ. This CDR3 has 15 residues. The CDR3 DNA is TGTGCCAGCAGCTCCATAGCGGAGCACCAAGAGACCCAGTACTTC. It encodes CASSSIAEHQETQYF.

This clonotype showed up just a few times. The chain recombines TRBV25-1 with TRBJ1-2; possibly TRBD1 for D (5 bases). Germline loops: CDR1 MGHDK, CDR2 SYGVNS. With 4 bases removed from V and 7 bases from J, the gap between germline ends came to 22 bases. The CDR3 is 16 amino acids. CDR3 in amino acids: CASSAVLGDGRSGYTF. In DNA form, the CDR3 reads TGTGCCAGCAGTGCTGTACTGGGGGATGGCCGGAGTGGCTACACCTTC.

Concerning this clonotype: A far larger clone is off by one base, so a read error is likely. V gene TRBV6-1 combines with J gene TRBJ1-2; no clear D gene. The CDR3 sequence is 14 residues long. Trimming pared 6 bases from V and 5 bases from J, leaving 16 bases between. Germline V gene lookup returns CDR1 MNHNS and CDR2 SASEGT. Written as DNA, the CDR3 is TGTGCCAGCAGCCGGGGAGCGGGTGGATATGGCTACACCTTC. Residues: CASSRGAGGYGYTF.

This clonotype was found many times. The rearrangement uses TRBV28 and TRBJ2-7; 8 nucleotides line up with TRBD2. Germline V lookup: CDR1 MDHEN, CDR2 SYDVKM. This CDR3 is 15 amino acids long. V dropped 9 bases and J dropped 0; count of bases not matched to a gene: 10. This CDR3 reads CARKSLAASSYEQYF. The CDR3 DNA is TGTGCCAGGAAATCACTAGCGGCTAGCTCCTACGAGCAGTACTTC. The entire variable domain, with the rest obtained from reference TRBV28 and TRBJ2-7, is as follows: DVKVTQSSRYLVKRTGEKVFLECVQDMDHENMFWYRQDPGLGLRLIYFSYDVKMKEKGDIPEGYSVSREKKERFSLILESASTNQTSMYLCARKSLAASSYEQYFGPGTRLTVT.

The chain combines TRBV30 with TRBJ1-2, with 7 bases identical to TRBD1. CDR1 and CDR2 from the germline V gene are GTSNPN and SVGIG (reference sequence). This CDR3 has 12 amino acids. The trim removed 5 bases at V and 4 bases at J, leaving 4 bases unmatched. CDR3 nucleotide sequence: TGTGCCTGGGGTGGACAGGCCTATGGCTACACCTTC. Translating gives CAWGGQAYGYTF.

This clonotype was picked up a small number of times. The J gene is TRBJ1-1, the V gene TRBV5-5; TRBD1 is a possible D gene (5 bases). CDR3 size: 14 residues. The germline V and J ends were trimmed by 4 bases and 1 base, with 11 bases remaining between them. Germline V gene lookup returns CDR1 SGHKS and CDR2 YYEKEE (reference sequence). CDR3 amino acids: CASSNGQWNTEAFF. The DNA of the CDR3 is TGTGCCAGCAGCAACGGACAATGGAACACTGAAGCTTTCTTT. Variable domain in full (rest from reference TRBV5-5 and TRBJ1-1): DAGVTQSPTHLIKTRGQQVTLRCSPISGHKSVSWYQQVLGQGPQFIFQYYEKEERGRGNFPDRFSARQFPNYSSELNVNALLLGDSALYLCASSNGQWNTEAFFGQGTRLTVV.

This clonotype was detected many times. This sequence joins TRBV20-1 and TRBJ2-7; D call uncertain. Trimming cost V 1 base and J 6 bases, with 7 bases left between them. The CDR3 length is 11 residues. CDR1 and CDR2 (germline): DFQATT, SNEGSKA (reference sequence). This chain's CDR3 is CSARGASEQYF. CDR3 DNA: TGCAGTGCTAGAGGAGCGAGCGAGCAGTACTTC.

This clonotype occurred a few times. The rearrangement joins TRBV5-1 to TRBJ2-7; a possible D gene is TRBD1 (7 bases). Germline CDR1 is SGHRS and CDR2 is YFSETQ. The CDR3 contains 15 residues. Trimming stripped 5 bases from V and 4 bases from J, with 19 bases between. CDR3 coding DNA: TGCGCCAGCAGGGAGGGGGCCACCCTTTCTTACGAGCAGTACTTC. Amino acids: CASREGATLSYEQYF.

This clonotype has at least ten counts. The chain uses TRBV27 and TRBJ1-2, with TRBD1 identical over 7 bases. Trimming removed 5 bases from V and 6 bases from J; junction bases left unmatched: 6. This CDR3 has 13 amino acids. Germline loops: CDR1 MNHEY, CDR2 SMNVEV (reference sequence). The CDR3 is CASSPGTVNGYTF. CDR3 bases: TGTGCCAGCAGTCCAGGGACAGTAAATGGCTACACCTTC.

This clonotype was found many times. The genes are TRBV28 and TRBJ1-5, with TRBD1 as a possible D gene (6 bases). This CDR3 region has 14 residues. Germline assignment: CDR1 MDHEN and CDR2 SYDVKM. The ends were cut back, 5 bases at V and 9 bases at J, with 17 bases in the middle. CDR3 region: CASSHADSSWPQHF. As DNA, the CDR3 is TGTGCCAGCAGTCACGCGGACAGTTCATGGCCCCAGCATTTT.

This clonotype was seen a handful of times. The chain combines TRBV29-1 with TRBJ2-7; 12 positions agree with TRBD2. The CDR3 runs to 14 residues. The J segment lost 3 bases and the V segment lost 1 base, leaving 1 base of the junction unmatched. Germline-derived CDR1 and CDR2 are SQVTM and ANQGSEA. The CDR3, as DNA: TGCAGCGTTGAAGGACTAGCGGGGGACTACGAGCAGTACTTC. As protein: CSVEGLAGDYEQYF.

The chain recombines TRBV15 with TRBJ2-4; D is unclear. The CDR3 is 14 residues long. Germline CDR1 LNHNV, CDR2 YYDKDF (reference sequence). V was trimmed by 1 base and J by 0 bases, leaving 4 bases between them. CDR3: CATSRGVAKNIQYF. CDR3 DNA: TGTGCCACCAGCAGAGGGGTAGCCAAAAACATTCAGTACTTC. The full variable domain, with the rest looked up from reference TRBV15 and TRBJ2-4, is DAMVIQNPRYQVTQFGKPVTLSCSQTLNHNVMYWYQQKSSQAPKLLFHYYDKDFNNEADTPDNFQSRRPNTSFCFLDIRSPGLGDTAMYLCATSRGVAKNIQYFGAGTRLSVL.